This T cell receptor (beta chain) was captured in a study of blood T cell repertoires in COVID-19. Overall study: The United States, Italy and Spain provided the acute and convalescent COVID-19 samples. PBMCs, B-cell-depleted T cells, or T cells were the source of the cDNA or gDNA that made up the material.

Original handling: Reference gene primer amplification gave estimated nucleated cell counts. The data were produced by immunoSEQ multiplex PCR, yet TCRdb's version contains in-frame clones alone and is incomplete. The V and J calls and clone size were taken over from that table, and D and trimming were inferred from the DNA. The table records approximately 90,000 clones, more than 70% of them present only once. CDR3 length: 13 residues. Germline CDR1 reads MNHEY; CDR2 reads SVGAGI. Trimming left V 7 bases short and J 0 bases short, with 7 bases between. The chain has TRBV6-5 and TRBJ1-5, with unresolved D. The sample was peripheral blood. The TCR was taken from a human donor in a cohort sampled during active COVID-19. CDR3 sequence: CASTGYSNQPQHF. CDR3 sequence (DNA): TGTGCCAGCACGGGTTATAGCAATCAGCCCCAGCATTTT.